These 23 T cell receptor beta chains came from one sample sequenced in a study of OX40 agonist ivuxolimab in advanced cancers. Sequenced by immunoSEQ multiplex PCR; TCRdb stores in-frame clones only, minus some. The data show about 58,000 clones, 91% seen once. The source material was CD4+ or CD8+ T cells sorted from blood, sampled in a trial of the OX40 agonist ivuxolimab. These receptors were taken from an adult with an advanced solid tumor such as melanoma, head and neck, liver or kidney cancer.

V and J are TRBV5-1 and TRBJ2-5; the D gene could be TRBD1 or TRBD2 (6 bases each). Germline V gene lookup returns CDR1 SGHRS and CDR2 YFSETQ. V was pared by 0 bases and J by 5 bases, with 14 bases between. This CDR3 spans 15 amino acids. In nucleotides, the CDR3 is TGCGCCAGCAGCTTGGTGGGGGGCTTCGGGGAGACCCAGTACTTC. This translates into CASSLVGGFGETQYF.

The J gene is TRBJ1-5, the V gene TRBV6-5; D unclear. The CDR3 loop spans 13 amino acids. Germline V gives CDR1 MNHEY, CDR2 SVGAGI. Trimming shortened V by 3 bases and J by 1 base, and 4 bases separated the two germline ends. CDR3 DNA: TGTGCCAGCAGTTATGACAGCAATCAGCCCCAGCATTTT. The encoded protein is CASSYDSNQPQHF.

The chain links TRBV15 to TRBJ2-5; no clear D. CDR1 is LNHNV and CDR2 is YYDKDF in the germline V gene (reference sequence). This CDR3 is built from 14 residues. The V gene lost 1 base and the J gene lost 4 bases, with 10 bases spanning the gap. The CDR3 nucleotides are TGTGCCACCAGCAGAGGCCTCTCGTCAGAGACCCAGTACTTC. Protein sequence: CATSRGLSSETQYF.

V and J are TRBV7-2 and TRBJ1-4, with D hard to call. This CDR3 is built from 17 residues. V was pared by 1 base and J by 5 bases, with 17 bases between. In germline, CDR1 is SGHTA, CDR2 FQGNSA. The CDR3 bases are TGTGCCAGCAGCTTAGAGGGCGGTCGGCTGACGAATGAAAAACTGTTTTTT. Protein: CASSLEGGRLTNEKLFF.

The chain uses TRBV27 and TRBJ1-2; no clear D. The germline gives CDR1 MNHEY, CDR2 SMNVEV (reference sequence). The ends were cut back, 8 bases at V and 8 bases at J, with 12 bases in the middle. CDR3 size: 11 residues. The CDR3 protein is CASGRRRGYTF. CDR3 nucleotide sequence: TGTGCCAGCGGCAGGCGGAGGGGCTACACCTTC.

In its sample, this clone was seen once. This chain uses TRBV7-9 with TRBJ1-2; 7 positions agree with TRBD1. The CDR3 length is 13 residues. V dropped 5 bases and J dropped 2; count of bases not matched to a gene: 2. Germline CDR1 SEHNR, CDR2 FQNEAQ (reference sequence). The CDR3 is CASSPRGNYGYTF. In DNA, the CDR3 is TGTGCCAGCAGCCCCAGGGGGAACTATGGCTACACCTTC.

This chain links TRBV6-1 with TRBJ1-1, with 8 bases identical to TRBD1. With 10 bases clipped from V and 7 bases from J, the junction kept 14 bases outside the gene matches. CDR1 is MNHNS and CDR2 is SASEGT in the germline V gene. This CDR3 comprises 14 residues. CDR3: CATISRQGWDEAFF. The CDR3 nucleotides read TGTGCCACAATCTCCCGACAGGGGTGGGATGAAGCTTTCTTT.

The chain carries TRBV9 and TRBJ2-3, with a weak D call TRBD2 (5 bases). Germline assignment: CDR1 SGDLS and CDR2 YYNGEE. The CDR3 spans 15 residues. Trimming pared 0 bases from V and 3 bases from J, leaving 11 bases between. The CDR3 protein is CASSVGLALTDTQYF. In DNA form, the CDR3 reads TGTGCCAGCAGCGTAGGGCTAGCTTTGACAGATACGCAGTATTTT.

This chain connects TRBV18 to TRBJ2-1; 9 bases map to TRBD1. V dropped 1 base and J dropped 5; count of bases not matched to a gene: 3. In germline, CDR1 is KGHSH, CDR2 LQKENI. The CDR3 runs to 15 residues. CDR3 sequence (DNA): TGTGCCAGCTCACCACGGACAGGGGTGAACAATGAGCAGTTCTTC. This translates into CASSPRTGVNNEQFF.

V usage is TRBV6-5 and J usage is TRBJ1-3, with 7 bases identical to TRBD1. The CDR3 runs to 15 residues. V trimming: 0 bases; J trimming: 3 bases; junction bases outside the gene matches: 2. Germline CDR1 and CDR2: MNHEY and SVGAGI. CDR3 in amino acids: CASSYSTGYGNTIYF. CDR3 DNA sequence: TGTGCCAGCAGTTACTCGACAGGGTATGGAAACACCATATATTTT.

This rearrangement joins TRBV7-9 to TRBJ1-2; 7 nucleotides match TRBD1. Germline CDR1 SEHNR, CDR2 FQNEAQ (reference sequence). The ends lost 7 bases at V and 0 bases at J; junction bases unmatched: 2. This CDR3 is 13 amino acids long. The DNA for the CDR3 is TGTGCCAGCACCGGGACAGCTAACTATGGCTACACCTTC. Translating gives CASTGTANYGYTF. Drawing the rest from reference TRBV7-9 and TRBJ1-2, the complete variable domain is DTGVSQNPRHKITKRGQNVTFRCDPISEHNRLYWYRQTLGQGPEFLTYFQNEAQLEKSRLLSDRFSAERPKGSFSTLEIQRTEQGDSAMYLCASTGTANYGYTFGSGTRLTVV.

V and J are TRBV21-1 and TRBJ2-2; the table's D call of TRBD1 was not tested on the DNA. TRBV21-1 is shown as a pseudogene. This CDR3 has 17 amino acids. For the CDR3, the DNA is TGTGCCAGCAGCAAAGGGTTTAGGACAGGGGTTACCGGGGAGCTGTTTTTT. Its protein is CASSKGFRTGVTGELFF.

The chain is built from TRBV28 and TRBJ2-7; tentative D call: TRBD1 (7 bases). The CDR3 has 14 amino acids. V was pared by 3 bases and J by 3 bases, with 12 bases between. Germline V gives CDR1 MDHEN, CDR2 SYDVKM. The CDR3 sequence: CASSLEGQIYEQYF. The CDR3 DNA sequence: TGTGCCAGCAGTTTGGAGGGACAGATCTACGAGCAGTACTTC.

V and J are TRBV7-9 and TRBJ2-3; 9 nucleotides align to TRBD1. The V gene's germline CDR1 is SEHNR and CDR2 FQNEAQ (reference sequence). This CDR3 contains 14 residues. J was trimmed by 8 bases and V by 0 bases; bases with no gene match: 3. CDR3 residues: CASSLASTGGTQYF. Here the CDR3 DNA reads TGTGCCAGCAGCTTAGCATCGACAGGGGGTACGCAGTATTTT.

This rearrangement joins TRBV6-5 to TRBJ2-1, with 11 bases fitting TRBD2. Germline V gene data show CDR1 as MNHEY and CDR2 as SVGAGI. There are 15 residues in the CDR3. J was trimmed by 4 bases and V by 8 bases; bases with no gene match: 7. The CDR3 nucleotides read TGTGCCAGCGGAGAGACTAGCGGGACTTACAATGAGCAGTTCTTC. Its protein product is CASGETSGTYNEQFF.

The chain combines TRBV2 with TRBJ2-5; 7 bases are a match to TRBD1. With V trimmed by 7 bases and J by 3 bases, 11 bases remained unmatched. Germline values: CDR1 SNHLY, CDR2 FYNNEI. The CDR3 sequence is 15 residues long. Here the CDR3 DNA reads TGTGCCAGCACCCCGACTCTAGGACAGGAAGAGACCCAGTACTTC. Amino acids: CASTPTLGQEETQYF.

J is TRBJ2-7 and V is TRBV18, with no clear D. Germline CDR1 KGHSH, CDR2 LQKENI. This CDR3 has 14 residues. Trimming took 2 bases from V and 0 from J, leaving 8 bases between them. The CDR3 here is CASSPGISSYEQYF. In DNA form, the CDR3 reads TGTGCCAGCTCACCAGGGATTAGCTCCTACGAGCAGTACTTC.

The CDR3 spells CASSSINTVQETQYF. CDR3 DNA sequence: TGTGCCAGCAGTAGCATAAATACAGTTCAAGAGACCCAGTACTTC. V gene TRBV6-6 combines with J gene TRBJ2-5; D gene unclear. Deletions cut 5 bases from V and 2 bases from J, with 15 bases between. In germline, CDR1 is MNHNY, CDR2 SVGAGI (reference sequence). The CDR3 length is 15 residues.

This clone was found once. The chain employs TRBV25-1 and TRBJ1-1, with D hard to call. CDR1 MGHDK and CDR2 SYGVNS come from the germline V gene. This CDR3 contains 14 residues. Trimming shortened V by 0 bases and J by 1 base, and 6 bases separated the two germline ends. CDR3 nucleotides: TGTGCCAGCAGTGAATATGGACGGAACACTGAAGCTTTCTTT. Residues: CASSEYGRNTEAFF. Full variable domain (outside the CDR3, taken from reference TRBV25-1 and TRBJ1-1): EADIYQTPRYLVIGTGKKITLECSQTMGHDKMYWYQQDPGMELHLIHYSYGVNSTEKGDLSSESTVSRIRTEHFPLTLESARPSHTSQYLCASSEYGRNTEAFFGQGTRLTVV.

This chain links TRBV7-2 with TRBJ1-2; D perhaps matches TRBD1 (6 bases). This CDR3 contains 14 residues. Germline V gives CDR1 SGHTA, CDR2 FQGNSA. Trimming took off 1 base at V and 8 bases at J, with 14 bases between the two ends. CDR3 sequence (DNA): TGTGCCAGCAGCTTAGATCCGGGGGCGAGGGGCTACACCTTC. Protein: CASSLDPGARGYTF.

The rearrangement links TRBV5-8 to TRBJ2-1; D is unresolved. The CDR3 covers 14 residues. Per germline, CDR1 SGHTS and CDR2 YDEGEE. Trimming stripped 1 base from V and 5 bases from J, with 10 bases between. In nucleotides, the CDR3 is TGTGCCAGCAGCTTGCGACCCCCCGACAATGAGCAGTTCTTC. Amino acids: CASSLRPPDNEQFF.

This clone was observed a handful of times. The chain uses TRBV5-4 and TRBJ1-2; tentative D call: TRBD1 (5 bases). This CDR3 is built from 13 residues. The germline V gene has CDR1 SGHNT and CDR2 YYREEE (reference sequence). V shed 4 bases and J shed 3 bases, with 10 bases lying between them. The CDR3 sequence: CASSLGVDYGYTF. DNA for the CDR3: TGTGCCAGCAGCCTGGGGGTTGACTATGGCTACACCTTC.

This clone was seen a single time. V is TRBV29-1 and J is TRBJ2-7; D gene uncertain. Per germline, CDR1 SQVTM and CDR2 ANQGSEA. Trimming left V 6 bases short and J 4 bases short, with 10 bases between. The CDR3 covers 11 residues. CDR3 sequence (DNA): TGCAGCGTCCTAGACCCTTACGAGCAGTACTTC. This gives the protein CSVLDPYEQYF.